The next 8 T cell receptor beta chains were all read from a single sample in a study of shared clonotypes between healthy human individuals. Measured with immunoSEQ multiplex PCR; TCRdb has only the in-frame clones, and not every one. The sample holds around 1.9 million clones, 93% seen once. The naive CD8 population came from CD45RO-negative cells selected for CCR7, without terminally differentiated effector memory CD45RA+ cells. Sequenced: naive CD8+ T cells from PBMCs. The receptors here all came from a man younger than 35 in good health. Some clones in this sample may be carry-over from other donors' samples.

The chain links TRBV5-1 to TRBJ2-3; 7 bases match TRBD2. V was clipped by 0 bases and J by 3 bases; unmatched bases: 13. Germline V gene data show CDR1 as SGHRS and CDR2 as YFSETQ. This CDR3 spans 18 amino acids. The CDR3 here is CASSLEVGGRGRTDTQYF. CDR3 DNA: TGCGCCAGCAGCTTGGAAGTCGGGGGGAGAGGGAGAACAGATACGCAGTATTTT.

The V call is TRBV6-5, the J call TRBJ1-5; 7 bases agree with TRBD1. V lost 5 bases, J lost 6 bases, and 7 bases stayed unmatched. This CDR3 is built from 14 residues. Germline CDR1 and CDR2: MNHEY and SVGAGI. The CDR3 reads CASSNRGRGQPQHF. The DNA for the CDR3 is TGTGCCAGCAGTAACAGGGGAAGGGGTCAGCCCCAGCATTTT.

CDR3 nucleotides: TGTGCCAGCAGCGGGTTTTTTAGCGGGGGCCTCACCGGGGAGCTGTTTTTT. Amino acids: CASSGFFSGGLTGELFF. The gene calls are TRBV9 and TRBJ2-2; TRBD2 matches 9 bases. Germline lookup yields CDR1 SGDLS and CDR2 YYNGEE. This CDR3 region has 17 residues. Trimming removed 3 bases from V and 4 bases from J; junction bases left unmatched: 10.

The chain carries TRBV6-6 and TRBJ2-3; 8 bases align to TRBD2. The CDR3 sequence is 16 residues long. With 0 bases clipped from V and 4 bases from J, the junction kept 6 bases outside the gene matches. Germline V CDR1 and CDR2: MNHNY, SVGAGI (reference sequence). The CDR3 DNA is TGTGCCAGCAGTTACTCGTTAGGACTAGCATCAGATACGCAGTATTTT. It yields the protein CASSYSLGLASDTQYF.

The chain couples TRBV30 to TRBJ2-1; TRBD2 matches at 7 bases. Unmatched junction bases numbered 3, after V lost 4 bases and J lost 0 bases. CDR1 and CDR2 (germline): GTSNPN, SVGIG (reference sequence). The length of the CDR3 is 14 residues. This chain's CDR3 is CAWNGGSSYNEQFF. DNA for the CDR3: TGTGCCTGGAATGGCGGGAGCTCCTACAATGAGCAGTTCTTC.

The J gene is TRBJ2-7, the V gene TRBV4-1; D is undetermined. V lost 1 base to trimming and J lost 2 bases, with 9 bases between them. This CDR3 is built from 14 residues. CDR1 MGHRA and CDR2 YSYEKL come from the germline V gene. The CDR3 sequence: CASSQVFSPYEQYF. The CDR3 region has the DNA TGCGCCAGCAGCCAAGTGTTTTCACCCTACGAGCAGTACTTC.

The chain recombines TRBV19 with TRBJ2-2; D might be TRBD1 (5 bases). The ends were cut back, 10 bases at V and 4 bases at J, with 13 bases in the middle. This CDR3 is 13 amino acids long. Germline V CDR1 and CDR2: LNHDA, SQIVND (reference sequence). The CDR3 spells CATSDSFTGELFF. The CDR3 DNA sequence: TGTGCCACCAGCGACAGTTTCACCGGGGAGCTGTTTTTT.

This sequence joins TRBV6-5 and TRBJ1-5; perhaps TRBD1 as D (5 bases). Germline V gene sequence: CDR1 MNHEY, CDR2 SVGAGI. The CDR3 totals 15 residues. V shed 6 bases and J shed 4 bases, with 16 bases lying between them. The CDR3 loop is CASSLMMGENQPQHF. Written as DNA, the CDR3 is TGTGCCAGCAGCCTTATGATGGGGGAGAATCAGCCCCAGCATTTT.